The 23 T cell receptor beta chains below were found in one sample sequenced in a study of T cell responses to AZD1222 COVID-19 vaccine. TCRdb's copy holds only in-frame clones and misses some; the assay was immunoSEQ multiplex PCR. The table lists roughly 80,000 clones, roughly 90% of them singletons. Sequencing was performed on peripheral blood, taken on day 0 of AZD1222 vaccination. The receptors come from an adult in good health.

V and J are TRBV6-2 or TRBV6-3 and TRBJ1-1, with D possibly TRBD1 on 5 matching bases. Trimming removed 5 bases at V and 5 bases at J, with 9 bases between. CDR1 MNHEY and CDR2 SVGEGT come from the germline V gene. The CDR3 consists of 12 residues. The CDR3 sequence is CASSTQGTEAFF. CDR3 sequence (DNA): TGTGCCAGCAGTACCCAGGGTACTGAAGCTTTCTTT.

The DNA of the CDR3 is TGTGCCAGCAGCTTAGTTTTGACAGGGGAACAGCCCCAGCATTTT. Translating gives CASSLVLTGEQPQHF. The chain couples TRBV7-2 to TRBJ1-5, with 8 bases that match TRBD1. V gave up 1 base and J gave up 7 bases; unmatched junction bases: 6. The germline V gene encodes CDR1 SGHTA and CDR2 FQGNSA. This CDR3 comprises 15 residues.

The V call is TRBV7-3, the J call TRBJ1-1, with D tentatively TRBD1 (5 bases). Germline-derived CDR1 and CDR2 are SGHTA and FQGTGA. V was cut by 5 bases and J by 7 bases, with 14 bases left in between. The CDR3 consists of 13 residues. Here the CDR3 reads CASSQTPGGEAFF. For the CDR3, the DNA is TGTGCCAGCAGCCAAACCCCTGGGGGTGAAGCTTTCTTT.

This clone was detected only once. This sequence joins TRBV7-2 and TRBJ2-1, with 9 bases fitting TRBD1. The CDR3 loop spans 14 amino acids. With V trimmed by 3 bases and J by 7 bases, 4 bases remained unmatched. CDR1 is SGHTA, CDR2 FQGNSA, per germline. The CDR3 loop is CASSLGQGGNEQFF. CDR3 DNA sequence: TGTGCCAGCAGCTTGGGACAGGGAGGGAATGAGCAGTTCTTC.

The chain is built from TRBV18 and TRBJ1-1; 7 nucleotides line up with TRBD1. J was trimmed by 4 bases and V by 5 bases; bases with no gene match: 10. The CDR3 runs 15 residues. The germline gives CDR1 KGHSH, CDR2 LQKENI. CDR3 sequence (DNA): TGTGCCAGCTCAGGTTGGACAGGAATATCCACTGAAGCTTTCTTT. Residues: CASSGWTGISTEAFF. The full variable domain, with the rest looked up from reference TRBV18 and TRBJ1-1, is NAGVMQNPRHLVRRRGQEARLRCSPMKGHSHVYWYRQLPEEGLKFMVYLQKENIIDESGMPKERFSAEFPKEGPSILRIQQVVRGDSAAYFCASSGWTGISTEAFFGQGTRLTVV.

This rearrangement joins TRBV4-1 to TRBJ2-1, with TRBD1 as a possible D gene (6 bases). With 5 bases removed from V and 10 bases from J, the gap between germline ends came to 21 bases. From germline, CDR1 is MGHRA and CDR2 YSYEKL. The CDR3 consists of 15 residues. CDR3: CASSERGWDGGEQFF. CDR3 nucleotide sequence: TGCGCCAGCAGCGAAAGGGGGTGGGATGGGGGCGAGCAGTTCTTC.

This clone was seen a handful of times. This chain joins TRBV10-1 and TRBJ1-6, with no clear D. Trimming removed 2 bases from V and 4 bases from J, with 9 bases in between. Germline CDR1 and CDR2: WNHNN and SYGVQD (reference sequence). The CDR3 loop spans 15 amino acids. CDR3 DNA sequence: TGCGCCAGCAGTGAGAACGGAGGATATAATTCACCCCTCCACTTT. Protein: CASSENGGYNSPLHF.

Note on this clone: The sample has other DNA sequences that encode this CDR3 too. The chain employs TRBV27 and TRBJ1-1; 9 positions match TRBD1. Unmatched junction bases numbered 8, after V lost 6 bases and J lost 3 bases. Germline loops: CDR1 MNHEY, CDR2 SMNVEV (reference sequence). This CDR3 region has 15 residues. CDR3 in DNA: TGTGCCAGCAGCCCTTGGGACAGGGCGGACACTGAAGCTTTCTTT. Protein product: CASSPWDRADTEAFF.

This chain uses TRBV7-2 with TRBJ2-5; D not resolved. Germline lookup yields CDR1 SGHTA and CDR2 FQGNSA. The CDR3 is 13 residues long. Trimming removed 4 bases at V and 3 bases at J, with 9 bases between. The CDR3 sequence is CASSSEIEETQYF. As DNA, the CDR3 is TGTGCCAGCAGCTCAGAGATAGAAGAGACCCAGTACTTC.

The V gene is TRBV2, the J gene TRBJ2-3, with 10 nucleotides matching TRBD2. Losses at the gene ends were 4 bases for V and 6 bases for J; bases not matched to a gene: 4. The CDR3 has 14 residues. The germline gives CDR1 SNHLY, CDR2 FYNNEI. The CDR3 here is CASSGLAGADTQYF. The CDR3 DNA follows: TGTGCCAGCAGTGGACTAGCGGGCGCCGATACGCAGTATTTT.

The CDR3 sequence is CASSLARRVRETQYF. The DNA of the CDR3 is TGCGCCAGCAGCTTGGCCAGGAGGGTACGGGAGACCCAGTACTTC. The genes are TRBV5-1 and TRBJ2-5; tentative D call: TRBD2 (6 bases). Germline loops: CDR1 SGHRS, CDR2 YFSETQ. The V and J ends lost 0 bases and 5 bases respectively, with 14 bases between them. The CDR3 consists of 15 residues.

V is TRBV18 and J is TRBJ1-1; D gene ambiguous. This CDR3 spans 15 amino acids. Germline CDR1 reads KGHSH; CDR2 reads LQKENI. Trimming left V 0 bases short and J 2 bases short, with 10 bases between. Written as DNA, the CDR3 is TGTGCCAGCTCACCACCCGGCCTTACCAACACTGAAGCTTTCTTT. This gives the protein CASSPPGLTNTEAFF.

This clone was observed once. This chain joins TRBV30 and TRBJ1-5; D might be TRBD1 (5 bases). Between the trimmed V and J ends, which lost 4 bases and 7 bases, there was a span of 14 bases. Germline values: CDR1 GTSNPN, CDR2 SVGIG (reference sequence). This CDR3 contains 13 residues. CDR3 sequence (DNA): TGTGCCTGGACCGCCGGGGCCTCCCAGCCCCAGCATTTT. This codes for CAWTAGASQPQHF.

This chain connects TRBV12-3 or TRBV12-4 to TRBJ2-3, with D maybe TRBD2 (5 bases). Trimming pared 4 bases from V and 6 bases from J, leaving 11 bases between. The CDR3 loop spans 13 amino acids. The CDR3 loop is CASSSGVRDTQYF. In nucleotides, the CDR3 is TGTGCCAGCAGTTCCGGGGTCAGGGATACGCAGTATTTT.

The chain carries TRBV4-3 and TRBJ1-4; no definite D call. The CDR3 has 16 amino acids. Trimming cost V 0 bases and J 12 bases, with 20 bases left between them. Germline CDR1 LGHNA, CDR2 YSLEER. In DNA, the CDR3 is TGCGCCAGCAGCCAAGATAGGGCGGGGAGCGGCCGGGAACTGTTTTTT. Translating it yields CASSQDRAGSGRELFF.

The V call is TRBV30, the J call TRBJ2-3, with 8 bases that match TRBD2. The CDR3 sequence is 14 residues long. The V gene end was trimmed by 2 bases and the J gene end by 6 bases; junction bases not matched to a gene: 7. The germline V gene has CDR1 GTSNPN and CDR2 SVGIG (reference sequence). The CDR3 protein is CAWSLGGGLDTQYF. The CDR3 coding sequence is TGTGCCTGGAGTCTGGGCGGGGGGCTGGATACGCAGTATTTT.

This chain joins TRBV7-2 and TRBJ2-2; no clear D. This CDR3 has 13 residues. Trimming removed 1 base from V and 6 bases from J, with 6 bases in between. Germline lookup yields CDR1 SGHTA and CDR2 FQGNSA. CDR3 sequence (DNA): TGTGCCAGCAGCTTAGTACTATCCGGGGAGCTGTTTTTT. It yields the protein CASSLVLSGELFF.

J is TRBJ1-6 and V is TRBV3-1 (or the pseudogene TRBV3-2), with D unresolved. The CDR3 sequence is 16 residues long. V was cut by 4 bases and J by 6 bases, with 16 bases left in between. Germline V lookup: CDR1 LGHDT, CDR2 YNNKEL (reference sequence). The CDR3 DNA reads as TGTGCCAGCAGCCCCCCGGGGATAGGTAGTAATTCACCCCTCCACTTT. This encodes CASSPPGIGSNSPLHF.

This chain joins TRBV5-1 and TRBJ1-3, with D maybe TRBD1 (6 bases). CDR1 is SGHRS, CDR2 YFSETQ, per germline. V was shortened by 0 bases and J by 8 bases, with 6 bases between the two germline ends. The CDR3 has 12 residues. CDR3 protein: CASSLEGDTIYF. The CDR3 bases are TGCGCCAGCAGCTTGGAGGGGGACACCATATATTTT.

The chain joins TRBV5-6 to TRBJ2-5; D is perhaps TRBD2 (5 bases). V was trimmed by 5 bases and J by 5 bases, leaving 13 bases between them. Germline CDR1 SGHDT, CDR2 YYEEEE. This CDR3 has 13 amino acids. CDR3 residues: CASRVRGRETQYF. The CDR3 DNA is TGTGCCAGCAGGGTAAGAGGGCGTGAGACCCAGTACTTC.

The genes are TRBV11-3 and TRBJ1-5; D call uncertain. From germline, CDR1 is SGHNT and CDR2 YENEEA. V was shortened by 5 bases and J by 9 bases, with 11 bases between the two germline ends. There are 12 residues in the CDR3. CDR3 DNA sequence: TGTGCCAGCAGCACCCCGGACGGGCCCCAGCATTTT. Its translation is CASSTPDGPQHF.

A remark on this clone: Other nucleotide sequences from this sample produce the same CDR3. The chain uses TRBV7-3 and TRBJ1-2; 10 bases align to TRBD1. This CDR3 is built from 13 residues. With 5 bases clipped from V and 5 bases from J, the junction kept 2 bases outside the gene matches. CDR1 and CDR2 (germline): SGHTA, FQGTGA. Here the CDR3 reads CASSAGQGYGYTF. CDR3 bases: TGTGCCAGCAGCGCGGGACAGGGGTATGGCTACACCTTC.

This chain links TRBV9 with TRBJ1-2; the D is unclear. V dropped 0 bases and J dropped 2 bases, with 8 bases sitting between them. This CDR3 has 14 residues. Germline V gene sequence: CDR1 SGDLS, CDR2 YYNGEE. The CDR3 sequence is CASSVDLVNYGYTF. In nucleotides, the CDR3 is TGTGCCAGCAGCGTAGACCTCGTAAACTATGGCTACACCTTC.